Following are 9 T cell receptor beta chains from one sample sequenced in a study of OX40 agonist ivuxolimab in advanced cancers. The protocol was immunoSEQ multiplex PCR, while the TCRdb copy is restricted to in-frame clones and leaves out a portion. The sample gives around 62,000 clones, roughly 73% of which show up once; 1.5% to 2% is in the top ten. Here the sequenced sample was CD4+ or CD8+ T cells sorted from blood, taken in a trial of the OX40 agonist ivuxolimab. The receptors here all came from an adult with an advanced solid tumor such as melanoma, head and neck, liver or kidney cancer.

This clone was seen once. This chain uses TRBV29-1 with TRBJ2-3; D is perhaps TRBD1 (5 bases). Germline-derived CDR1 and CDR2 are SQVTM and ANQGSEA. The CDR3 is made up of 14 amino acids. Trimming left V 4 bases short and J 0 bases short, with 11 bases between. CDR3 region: CSVGRGFSTDTQYF. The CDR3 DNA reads TGCAGCGTTGGTAGGGGATTTAGCACAGATACGCAGTATTTT.

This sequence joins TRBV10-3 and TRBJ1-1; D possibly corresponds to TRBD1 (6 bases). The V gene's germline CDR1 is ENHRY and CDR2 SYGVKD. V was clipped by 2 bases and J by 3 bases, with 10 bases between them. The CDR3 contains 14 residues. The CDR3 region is CAISEAAGDTEAFF. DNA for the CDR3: TGTGCCATCAGTGAGGCTGCAGGGGACACTGAAGCTTTCTTT.

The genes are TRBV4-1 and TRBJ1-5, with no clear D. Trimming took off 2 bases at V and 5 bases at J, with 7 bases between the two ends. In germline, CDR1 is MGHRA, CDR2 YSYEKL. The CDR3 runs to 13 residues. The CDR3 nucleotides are TGCGCCAGCAGCCAACCCGAAGATCAGCCCCAGCATTTT. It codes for CASSQPEDQPQHF.

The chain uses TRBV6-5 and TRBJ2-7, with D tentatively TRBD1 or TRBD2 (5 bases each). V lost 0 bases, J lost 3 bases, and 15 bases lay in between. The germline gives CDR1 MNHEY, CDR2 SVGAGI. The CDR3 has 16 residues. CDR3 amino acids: CASSYSGVFKFYEQYF. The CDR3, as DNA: TGTGCCAGCAGTTACTCGGGGGTTTTTAAATTCTACGAGCAGTACTTC.

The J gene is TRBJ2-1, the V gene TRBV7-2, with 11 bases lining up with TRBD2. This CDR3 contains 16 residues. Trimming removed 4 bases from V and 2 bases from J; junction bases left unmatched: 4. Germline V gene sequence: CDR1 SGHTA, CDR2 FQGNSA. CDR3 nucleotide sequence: TGTGCCAGCAGCTCCGGGACTAGCGGACCCTACAATGAGCAGTTCTTC. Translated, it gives CASSSGTSGPYNEQFF.

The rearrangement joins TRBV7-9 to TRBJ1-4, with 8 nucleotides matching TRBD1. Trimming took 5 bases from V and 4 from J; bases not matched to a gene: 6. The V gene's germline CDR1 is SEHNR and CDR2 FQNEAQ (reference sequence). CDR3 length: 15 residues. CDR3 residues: CASSIRQGINEKLFF. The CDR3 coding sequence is TGTGCCAGCAGCATCAGACAGGGGATTAATGAAAAACTGTTTTTT.

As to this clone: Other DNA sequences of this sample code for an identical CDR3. For the CDR3, the DNA is TGCAGCGTTGACAGGGGGAACACCGGGGAGCTGTTTTTT. This gives the protein CSVDRGNTGELFF. This chain uses TRBV29-1 with TRBJ2-2; D may be TRBD1 (6 bases). The CDR3 loop spans 13 amino acids. The germline CDR1 and CDR2 sequences are SQVTM and ANQGSEA. Trimming removed 3 bases at V and 1 base at J, with 6 bases between.

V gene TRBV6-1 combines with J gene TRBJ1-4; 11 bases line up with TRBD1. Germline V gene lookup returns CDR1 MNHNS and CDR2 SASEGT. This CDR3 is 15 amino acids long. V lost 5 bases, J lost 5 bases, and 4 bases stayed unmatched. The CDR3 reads CASSIGTGGNEKLFF. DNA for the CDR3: TGTGCCAGCAGTATAGGGACAGGGGGAAATGAAAAACTGTTTTTT.

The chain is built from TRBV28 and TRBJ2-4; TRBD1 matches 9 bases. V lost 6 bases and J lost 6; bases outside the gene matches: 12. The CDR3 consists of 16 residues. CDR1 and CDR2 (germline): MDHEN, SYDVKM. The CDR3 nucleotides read TGTGCCAGCAGCTCACCCAAGACAGGGGGTGGAAACATTCAGTACTTC. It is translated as CASSSPKTGGGNIQYF. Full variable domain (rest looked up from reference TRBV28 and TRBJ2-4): DVKVTQSSRYLVKRTGEKVFLECVQDMDHENMFWYRQDPGLGLRLIYFSYDVKMKEKGDIPEGYSVSREKKERFSLILESASTNQTSMYLCASSSPKTGGGNIQYFGAGTRLSVL.